A single sample is the source of the 29 T cell receptor beta chains below, sequenced in a study of CD8+CD57+ T cells in acquired aplastic anemia. Profiles of TCR beta VDJ and CDR3 were generated from a genomic DNA template. TCRdb ran MiXCR on the reads and lists one entry per CDR3 protein. The repertoire holds tens of thousands of distinct CDR3 sequences, with roughly three quarters as singletons. By flow cytometry, patients selected for sequencing had shown an expansion of CD8+CD57+ cells. The sequenced sample consisted of sorted CD4+, CD8+, or CD8+CD57+ T cells (not recorded which) from PBMCs. These receptors came from a human donor with aplastic anemia.

V usage is TRBV7-9 and J usage is TRBJ2-2; perhaps TRBD1 as D (5 bases). The CDR3 contains 12 residues. Deletions cut 0 bases from V and 9 bases from J, with 5 bases between. Germline V gene lookup returns CDR1 SEHNR and CDR2 FQNEAQ (reference sequence). The DNA of the CDR3 is TGTGCCAGCAGCTTAGCGGGGCGGGAGCTGTTTTTT. Amino acids: CASSLAGRELFF.

This clonotype occurred once. The chain combines TRBV25-1 with TRBJ2-4; 12 bases map to TRBD2. CDR1 and CDR2 (germline): MGHDK, SYGVNS. Germline trimming cut 4 bases from V and 2 bases from J; bases unmatched to any gene: 9. CDR3 length: 18 amino acids. CDR3 DNA: TGTGCCAGCAGTGTAAGGCTAGCGGGAGGGGGGACCAAAAACATTCAGTACTTC. Translation gives CASSVRLAGGGTKNIQYF. The entire variable domain, with the rest obtained from reference TRBV25-1 and TRBJ2-4, is as follows: EADIYQTPRYLVIGTGKKITLECSQTMGHDKMYWYQQDPGMELHLIHYSYGVNSTEKGDLSSESTVSRIRTEHFPLTLESARPSHTSQYLCASSVRLAGGGTKNIQYFGAGTRLSVL.

CDR3 DNA: TGTGCCAGCAGCGAAGAGGGACACCCCCTCCACTTT. This sequence encodes CASSEEGHPLHF. This sequence joins TRBV7-9 and TRBJ1-6, with D possibly TRBD1 on 6 matching bases. Germline values: CDR1 SEHNR, CDR2 FQNEAQ (reference sequence). The length of the CDR3 is 12 residues. The V and J ends lost 5 bases and 13 bases respectively, with 12 bases between them.

J is TRBJ2-1 and V is TRBV9, with D unclear. V was shortened by 0 bases and J by 8 bases, with 9 bases between the two germline ends. This CDR3 is built from 13 residues. Germline loops: CDR1 SGDLS, CDR2 YYNGEE. CDR3 nucleotide sequence: TGTGCCAGCAGCGTAGATTGGAGCGATGAGCAGTTCTTC. This gives the protein CASSVDWSDEQFF.

The V gene is TRBV2, the J gene TRBJ2-5; possibly TRBD1 for D (6 bases). This CDR3 region has 15 residues. From germline, CDR1 is SNHLY and CDR2 FYNNEI. V lost 2 bases and J lost 5, with 15 bases in between. The CDR3 here is CASSESGLRGETQYF. The CDR3, as DNA: TGTGCCAGCAGTGAATCAGGCCTGAGGGGGGAGACCCAGTACTTC.

The V gene is TRBV29-1, the J gene TRBJ2-7; 8 bases match TRBD1. V was clipped by 4 bases and J by 3 bases; unmatched bases: 8. CDR1 is SQVTM and CDR2 is ANQGSEA in the germline V gene. The CDR3 consists of 14 residues. Written as DNA, the CDR3 is TGCAGCGTTGCCGGGGGACAGGAAAACTACGAGCAGTACTTC. Translated, it gives CSVAGGQENYEQYF.

Comment on this clonotype: A much larger clone sits a single nucleotide away, making a read error possible. The gene calls are TRBV11-1 and TRBJ2-1, with 14 bases lining up with TRBD2. Germline CDR1 SGHAT, CDR2 FQDESV (reference sequence). The CDR3 is 17 residues long. V dropped 6 bases and J dropped 7; count of bases not matched to a gene: 11. Written as DNA, the CDR3 is TGTGCCAGCAGTCAAGGGGGACTAGCGGGAGCTACTAATGAGCAGTTCTTC. Translated, it gives CASSQGGLAGATNEQFF.

In its sample, this clonotype was seen a few times. Just one base apart from a much larger clone, this may be a read error. This chain connects TRBV16 to TRBJ2-7; D gene ambiguous. Trimming pared 9 bases from V and 4 bases from J, leaving 16 bases between. Per germline, CDR1 KGHSY and CDR2 FQNENV. The CDR3 has 13 residues. DNA for the CDR3: TGTGCCAGTAGGGCAGGAGAAGATTACGAGCAGTACTTC. Amino acids: CASRAGEDYEQYF.

The CDR3 DNA follows: TGTGCCAGCAGCCCTACTGGACAGTTTCAAGAGACCCAGTACTTC. Residues: CASSPTGQFQETQYF. The chain has TRBV6-1 and TRBJ2-5; tentatively, D is TRBD1 (6 bases). The CDR3 covers 15 residues. Trimming pared 6 bases from V and 2 bases from J, leaving 16 bases between. Germline CDR1 reads MNHNS; CDR2 reads SASEGT.

The V gene is TRBV7-9, the J gene TRBJ1-2; a weak D match, TRBD1 (5 bases). The length of the CDR3 is 15 residues. V was clipped by 5 bases and J by 0 bases, with 13 bases between them. From germline, CDR1 is SEHNR and CDR2 FQNEAQ (reference sequence). CDR3: CASSPLLTANYGYTF. The CDR3 DNA sequence: TGTGCCAGCAGCCCTCTCTTGACAGCTAACTATGGCTACACCTTC.

The chain links TRBV10-3 to TRBJ2-3, with TRBD2 identical over 9 bases. There are 14 residues in the CDR3. J gave up 3 bases and V 2 bases, and 0 bases lay outside the gene matches. Germline CDR1 reads ENHRY; CDR2 reads SYGVKD. The DNA of the CDR3 is TGTGCCATCAGTGAGACTAGCGGGACAGATACGCAGTATTTT. Protein: CAISETSGTDTQYF.

The chain uses TRBV15 and TRBJ1-2; possibly TRBD1 for D (5 bases). V gave up 0 bases and J gave up 8 bases, with 19 bases separating them. This CDR3 is 16 amino acids long. Germline CDR1 is LNHNV and CDR2 is YYDKDF (reference sequence). The CDR3 loop reads CATSRDRSEGIYGYTF. CDR3 sequence (DNA): TGTGCCACCAGCAGAGATAGATCGGAGGGGATCTACGGCTACACCTTC.

This clonotype was seen once. The chain combines TRBV19 with TRBJ1-6; 7 nucleotides agree with TRBD1. From germline, CDR1 is LNHDA and CDR2 SQIVND (reference sequence). The CDR3 extends over 15 amino acids. The J segment lost 7 bases and the V segment lost 8 bases, leaving 11 bases of the junction unmatched. CDR3 residues: CASRPTGETNSPLHF. The CDR3 DNA reads TGTGCCAGTCGGCCTACAGGGGAAACCAATTCACCCCTCCACTTT.

The gene calls are TRBV7-9 and TRBJ1-2, with D uncertain. The germline V gene encodes CDR1 SEHNR and CDR2 FQNEAQ (reference sequence). V was shortened by 2 bases and J by 4 bases, with 11 bases between the two germline ends. The CDR3 has 14 residues. The CDR3 bases are TGTGCCAGCAGCTTAACTCAGGCTTTCTATGGCTACACCTTC. Translation gives CASSLTQAFYGYTF.

This clonotype was seen many times. The rearrangement links TRBV6-4 to TRBJ1-2; no clear D. The length of the CDR3 is 14 residues. Per germline, CDR1 MRHNA and CDR2 SNTAGT. With 0 bases removed from V and 8 bases from J, the gap between germline ends came to 13 bases. For the CDR3, the DNA is TGTGCCAGCAGTGACTCCGCGACCTCAGGAGGCTACACCTTC. This gives the protein CASSDSATSGGYTF.

This chain connects TRBV5-4 to TRBJ2-3; D uncertain. Trimming shortened V by 3 bases and J by 8 bases, and 16 bases separated the two germline ends. Germline V gives CDR1 SGHNT, CDR2 YYREEE (reference sequence). The CDR3 runs to 14 residues. The CDR3 DNA follows: TGTGCCAGCAGCTCGTCTTCAGGTACTCCTACGCAGTATTTT. Encoded protein: CASSSSSGTPTQYF.

This clonotype was found once. This sequence joins TRBV9 and TRBJ1-5; D remains ambiguous. Trimming cost V 0 bases and J 2 bases, with 9 bases left between them. CDR1 SGDLS and CDR2 YYNGEE come from the germline V gene. This CDR3 has 15 amino acids. The CDR3 spells CASSVEGSGNQPQHF. CDR3 sequence (DNA): TGTGCCAGCAGCGTAGAAGGGTCCGGCAATCAGCCCCAGCATTTT.

The gene calls are TRBV15 and TRBJ1-2; 7 positions agree with TRBD1. V lost 8 bases and J lost 4; bases outside the gene matches: 10. The length of the CDR3 is 14 residues. From germline, CDR1 is LNHNV and CDR2 YYDKDF (reference sequence). The CDR3 DNA follows: TGTGCCACCTCCAACCCCGACAGGGCCTATGGCTACACCTTC. Its translation is CATSNPDRAYGYTF.

The chain's CDR3 is CATSSDTWPYNEQFF. DNA of the CDR3: TGTGCCACCAGTTCCGACACATGGCCATACAATGAGCAGTTCTTC. This chain links TRBV24-1 with TRBJ2-1; D is ambiguous. The V gene lost 6 bases and the J gene lost 4 bases, with 15 bases spanning the gap. The length of the CDR3 is 15 residues. The germline gives CDR1 KGHDR, CDR2 SFDVKD.

The gene calls are TRBV5-5 and TRBJ2-5, with D possibly TRBD2 on 6 matching bases. V lost 3 bases to trimming and J lost 2 bases, with 14 bases between them. This CDR3 region has 15 residues. Germline-derived CDR1 and CDR2 are SGHKS and YYEKEE (reference sequence). The CDR3 loop reads CASSSAFAGQETQYF. CDR3 in DNA: TGTGCCAGCAGCTCGGCATTTGCGGGGCAAGAGACCCAGTACTTC.

This clonotype appeared a few times. The chain links TRBV24-1 to TRBJ2-3; 13 bases fit TRBD2. CDR1 and CDR2 from the germline V gene are KGHDR and SFDVKD. The CDR3 runs 17 residues. Trimming cost V 4 bases and J 1 base; bases outside gene matches: 4. CDR3 sequence reads: CATSEPGTSGGTDTQYF. CDR3 sequence (DNA): TGTGCCACCAGTGAACCTGGGACTAGCGGGGGCACAGATACGCAGTATTTT.

V usage is TRBV20-1 and J usage is TRBJ1-2; no clear D gene. Germline V gene lookup returns CDR1 DFQATT and CDR2 SNEGSKA (reference sequence). There are 12 residues in the CDR3. Trimming stripped 0 bases from V and 2 bases from J, with 4 bases between. The CDR3 DNA follows: TGCAGTGCTAGAGAGGGGAACTATGGCTACACCTTC. It translates to CSAREGNYGYTF.

This clonotype was seen more than once but under ten times. This chain links TRBV2 with TRBJ1-6; D gene uncertain. Trimming pared 3 bases from V and 12 bases from J, leaving 12 bases between. The CDR3 runs to 13 residues. CDR1 and CDR2 (germline): SNHLY, FYNNEI. The CDR3: CASSDQVAEPLHF. CDR3 DNA: TGTGCCAGCAGTGACCAGGTGGCAGAACCCCTCCACTTT.

V and J are TRBV24-1 and TRBJ2-7; 8 nucleotides line up with TRBD1. Trimming cost V 3 bases and J 2 bases; bases outside gene matches: 11. The CDR3 spans 17 residues. Germline CDR1 is KGHDR and CDR2 is SFDVKD. CDR3 loop: CATSDPSRTGTAYEQYF. The CDR3, as DNA: TGTGCCACCAGTGATCCCTCCAGGACAGGGACCGCCTACGAGCAGTACTTC.

This clonotype has a single count. V is TRBV6-4 and J is TRBJ2-3; D is perhaps TRBD2 (6 bases). From germline, CDR1 is MRHNA and CDR2 SNTAGT. The ends were cut back, 8 bases at V and 4 bases at J, with 16 bases in the middle. There are 14 residues in the CDR3. CDR3 nucleotide sequence: TGTGCCAGCGGGAACCTCCGGGGGTCAGATACGCAGTATTTT. Its translation: CASGNLRGSDTQYF.

About this clonotype itself: This may be a read error, as it is one base from a much larger clone. V and J are TRBV11-1 and TRBJ2-7, with 7 nucleotides matching TRBD2. The CDR3 runs to 16 residues. Looked up from germline, CDR1 is SGHAT and CDR2 is FQDESV (reference sequence). CDR3 loop: CASSPVGSGGSYGQYF. CDR3 DNA sequence: TGTGCCAGCAGCCCCGTCGGGTCCGGGGGGTCCTACGGGCAGTACTTC.

V usage is TRBV7-8 and J usage is TRBJ1-2, with D unclear. V lost 3 bases, J lost 0 bases, and 5 bases lay in between. The CDR3 totals 13 residues. Germline loops: CDR1 SGHVS, CDR2 FQNEAQ. CDR3 loop: CASSLDANYGYTF. CDR3 DNA: TGTGCCAGCAGCTTGGATGCTAACTATGGCTACACCTTC.

The sample holds a few counts of this clonotype. The chain uses TRBV7-2 and TRBJ2-7; 7 bases map to TRBD1. Germline trimming cut 5 bases from V and 6 bases from J; bases unmatched to any gene: 10. Germline CDR1 reads SGHTA; CDR2 reads FQGNSA. This CDR3 spans 14 amino acids. The CDR3 DNA reads as TGTGCCAGCAGCGTCGACAGGGTAATGACCGAGCAGTACTTC. Its protein product is CASSVDRVMTEQYF.

J is TRBJ2-7 and V is TRBV7-8; 7 positions match TRBD1. CDR3 size: 15 residues. The germline CDR1 and CDR2 sequences are SGHVS and FQNEAQ. With V trimmed by 5 bases and J by 5 bases, 12 bases remained unmatched. CDR3 coding DNA: TGTGCCAGCAGCCATAGGGGGCCTCCAAGGCACGAGCAGTACTTC. Translation gives CASSHRGPPRHEQYF.